One sample yielded the 10 T cell receptor beta chains listed below, sequenced in a study of identical twins (dated by TCRdb to 2015 to 2016). Libraries came from 5' RACE. The data were produced on an Illumina HiSeq 2000. Clones were called with MiXCR by TCRdb after fastp trimmed the public reads at Q25, and only in-frame beta chains were retained. Each entry is one CDR3 protein sequence, shown with its most common DNA and genes. Present in this sample are around 480,000 distinct CDR3 sequences, roughly 13% of which were seen just once. The ten largest clones add up to 0.8% to 1% of the sample. The same sample was also used in a study of yellow fever vaccine responses in identical twins.

Source material: CD4+ T cells sorted from blood. The receptors shown here come from a woman younger than 35 in good health.

At least ten counts were recorded for this clonotype. The chain carries TRBV12-3 or TRBV12-4 and TRBJ2-7; no clear D. V lost 6 bases and J lost 3, with 3 bases in between. This CDR3 is built from 10 residues. CDR3: CASSDYEQYF. The CDR3 DNA reads as TGTGCCAGCAGCGACTACGAGCAGTACTTC.

V is TRBV24-1 and J is TRBJ1-2; D unclear. This CDR3 spans 11 amino acids. The V gene's germline CDR1 is KGHDR and CDR2 SFDVKD. Trimming left V 1 base short and J 7 bases short, with 3 bases between. This CDR3 reads CATSDFAGYTF. CDR3 sequence (DNA): TGTGCCACCAGTGATTTCGCTGGCTACACCTTC.

This clonotype was recorded at least ten times. This rearrangement joins TRBV5-1 to TRBJ1-3; D is undetermined. Germline lookup yields CDR1 SGHRS and CDR2 YFSETQ. The CDR3 is made up of 13 amino acids. V was cut by 0 bases and J by 5 bases, with 6 bases left in between. The CDR3 nucleotides are TGCGCCAGCAGCTTGGGAGATAGAAACACCATATATTTT. Translating gives CASSLGDRNTIYF. Variable domain in full (rest from reference TRBV5-1 and TRBJ1-3): KAGVTQTPRYLIKTRGQQVTLSCSPISGHRSVSWYQQTPGQGLQFLFEYFSETQRNKGNFPGRFSGRQFSNSRSEMNVSTLELGDSALYLCASSLGDRNTIYFGEGSWLTVV.

The chain joins TRBV29-1 to TRBJ2-2; D may be TRBD1 or TRBD2 (6 bases each). The CDR3 totals 14 residues. Per the germline V gene, CDR1 is SQVTM and CDR2 is ANQGSEA. V gave up 6 bases and J gave up 0 bases, with 11 bases separating them. The chain's CDR3 is CSVGGHANTGELFF. The CDR3 DNA sequence: TGCAGCGTGGGGGGACACGCGAACACCGGGGAGCTGTTTTTT.

This clonotype was observed a handful of times. The chain joins TRBV28 to TRBJ2-3; the D gene could be TRBD1 or TRBD2 (5 bases each). CDR1 and CDR2 (germline): MDHEN, SYDVKM. V was pared by 3 bases and J by 0 bases, with 10 bases between. The CDR3 loop spans 15 amino acids. CDR3 bases: TGTGCCAGCAGTTTCGGTGGGGGAAGCACAGATACGCAGTATTTT. Translation gives CASSFGGGSTDTQYF. The full variable domain, its missing parts supplied by reference TRBV28 and TRBJ2-3, is DVKVTQSSRYLVKRTGEKVFLECVQDMDHENMFWYRQDPGLGLRLIYFSYDVKMKEKGDIPEGYSVSREKKERFSLILESASTNQTSMYLCASSFGGGSTDTQYFGPGTRLTVL.

This clonotype was seen more than once but under ten times. The rearrangement joins TRBV5-1 to TRBJ2-1, with 14 bases that match TRBD2. The CDR3 extends over 20 amino acids. V lost 1 base and J lost 1; bases outside the gene matches: 10. CDR1 SGHRS and CDR2 YFSETQ come from the germline V gene. CDR3 coding DNA: TGCGCCAGCAGCTTGCCGGGGACTAGCGGGAGTGTTAAGTCCTACAATGAGCAGTTCTTC. As protein: CASSLPGTSGSVKSYNEQFF.

This chain uses TRBV7-2 with TRBJ2-1; D is tentatively TRBD1 or TRBD2 (6 bases each). The length of the CDR3 is 15 residues. V lost 6 bases, J lost 0 bases, and 12 bases lay in between. Germline lookup yields CDR1 SGHTA and CDR2 FQGNSA. The CDR3 nucleotides are TGTGCCAGCAGGAAGGGGGGAAGCTCCTACAATGAGCAGTTCTTC. Amino acids: CASRKGGSSYNEQFF.

This clonotype was counted ten times or more. Sequence at one end of the junction differs from germline and may be a read error. The V gene is TRBV24-1, the J gene TRBJ2-3, with 7 bases identical to TRBD1. This CDR3 comprises 13 residues. Germline loops: CDR1 KGHDR, CDR2 SFDVKD. CDR3 in amino acids: CATNTGTENSPVF. CDR3 DNA: TGTGCCACCAACACCGGGACAGAGAACTCTCCCGTCTTT.

The V and J genes are TRBV29-1 and TRBJ2-1, with 11 positions matching TRBD2. CDR1 and CDR2 (germline): SQVTM, ANQGSEA. The CDR3 runs 14 residues. Trimming removed 7 bases from V and 6 bases from J; junction bases left unmatched: 8. Here the CDR3 reads CSGVAGGVINEQFF. The DNA for the CDR3 is TGCAGCGGAGTAGCGGGAGGGGTAATCAATGAGCAGTTCTTC.

The chain employs TRBV27 and TRBJ2-3; D perhaps matches TRBD2 (5 bases). Trimming took 8 bases from V and 0 from J, leaving 12 bases between them. Germline loops: CDR1 MNHEY, CDR2 SMNVEV (reference sequence). The CDR3 consists of 14 residues. CDR3 amino acids: CASGRESSTDTQYF. DNA of the CDR3: TGTGCCAGCGGTAGGGAGTCTAGCACAGATACGCAGTATTTT.